The clone carrying this TCR beta chain was seen only a few times. Its antigen is unknown. Sequenced by immunoSEQ multiplex PCR; TCRdb stores in-frame clones only, minus some. The table has approximately 200,000 clones, around four fifths seen once; the top ten hold more than 6.5%. From the 120-subject validation cohort, which was separate from the roughly 630-subject first cohort, the donors were drawn. This CDR3 has 15 amino acids. Germline loops: CDR1 SGDLS, CDR2 YYNGEE. The V end was cut by 0 bases, the J end by 4 bases, with 10 bases between. This sample is part of a study of cytomegalovirus exposure and HLA in healthy donors. The study's findings and limits: Later, an analysis found that TCR clusters from the first cohort tended to co-occur in the 95 to 150 validation repertoires. The investigators catalogued 150 to 200 TCR beta chains as cytomegalovirus-associated.

This clonotype originated in a man between 18 and 35 years old in good health and CMV-seropositive. The V gene is TRBV9, the J gene TRBJ2-2, with D tentatively TRBD2 (7 bases). Sequenced material: PBMCs. The CDR3 DNA reads TGTGCCAGCAGCGTAGTGGGGGGGGCCACCGGGGAGCTGTTTTTT. This codes for CASSVVGGATGELFF.